Below are 30 T cell receptor beta chains sequenced from a single sample in a study of cytomegalovirus exposure and HLA in healthy donors (dated by TCRdb to between 2016 and 2019). Library preparation was by the immunoSEQ multiplex PCR assay. A mixture of 60 forward primers for TCR Vbeta segments and 13 reverse primers for TCR Jbeta segments was used in the multiplex PCR. Drawn from immuneACCESS, this table holds only the in-frame rearrangements with V and J called that TCRdb kept. Clones are partly lost; checked studies trace under half to an unresolved V gene and leave the rest unexplained. Present in this sample are nearly 200,000 clones, 70% to 80% of which were seen just once. The ten largest clones take up 0.39% of the sample. The sequenced sample consisted of PBMCs. All receptors derive from a male donor in good health and CMV-seropositive.

In its sample, this clone was seen once. The chain uses TRBV7-3 and TRBJ2-5; D is possibly TRBD1 (5 bases). Germline V gives CDR1 SGHTA, CDR2 FQGTGA. Trimming left V 1 base short and J 0 bases short, with 9 bases between. The CDR3 runs to 15 residues. The CDR3 loop is CASSLMATDQETQYF. The CDR3, as DNA: TGTGCCAGCAGCTTAATGGCGACAGACCAAGAGACCCAGTACTTC. Combining the CDR3 with reference TRBV7-3 and TRBJ2-5 gives the whole variable domain GAGVSQTPSNKVTEKGKYVELRCDPISGHTALYWYRQSLGQGPEFLIYFQGTGAADDSGLPNDRFFAVRPEGSVSTLKIQRTERGDSAVYLCASSLMATDQETQYFGPGTRLLVL.

The chain is built from TRBV28 and TRBJ2-5; tentative D call: TRBD2 (5 bases). The V gene lost 2 bases and the J gene lost 4 bases, with 8 bases spanning the gap. Germline V gene sequence: CDR1 MDHEN, CDR2 SYDVKM. CDR3 size: 13 residues. The CDR3 bases are TGTGCCAGCAGTTTACTACGGGGAGAGACCCAGTACTTC. As protein: CASSLLRGETQYF.

Of note for this clone: A junction boundary mismatches the germline segment, possibly from a read error. The rearrangement links TRBV6-1 to TRBJ2-1, with 7 nucleotides matching TRBD1. The CDR3 consists of 12 residues. Per germline, CDR1 MNHNS and CDR2 SASEGT. The CDR3 DNA reads as TGTGCCAGCTTGAACCGGGACAGACCGAGGGTCTTC. It specifies CASLNRDRPRVF.

The V gene is TRBV7-2, the J gene TRBJ2-1; D is perhaps TRBD2 (6 bases). The germline CDR1 and CDR2 sequences are SGHTA and FQGNSA. Trimming cost V 4 bases and J 4 bases, with 20 bases left between them. The CDR3 contains 17 residues. The CDR3 nucleotides are TGTGCCAGCAGCTCCCGACGTGGGCGGGGAAATTACAATGAGCAGTTCTTC. It translates to CASSSRRGRGNYNEQFF.

In its sample, this clone was seen a few times. The gene calls are TRBV7-3 and TRBJ1-1; 10 positions agree with TRBD1. The CDR3 sequence is 17 residues long. The junction had 7 bases not matched to a gene; V was cut back by 2 bases and J by 1 base. CDR1 SGHTA and CDR2 FQGTGA come from the germline V gene. The DNA of the CDR3 is TGTGCCAGCAGCTTAGTTGGACAGGGGGTGACGAACACTGAAGCTTTCTTT. It specifies CASSLVGQGVTNTEAFF. The whole variable domain, filled in from reference TRBV7-3 and TRBJ1-1, reads GAGVSQTPSNKVTEKGKYVELRCDPISGHTALYWYRQSLGQGPEFLIYFQGTGAADDSGLPNDRFFAVRPEGSVSTLKIQRTERGDSAVYLCASSLVGQGVTNTEAFFGQGTRLTVV.

The chain recombines TRBV5-1 with TRBJ2-1, with D maybe TRBD1 (5 bases). CDR1 is SGHRS, CDR2 YFSETQ, per germline. The CDR3 extends over 12 amino acids. The V end was cut by 2 bases, the J end by 9 bases, with 9 bases between. The CDR3 coding sequence is TGCGCCAGCAGCTTCCAGGGTGGTGAGCAGTTCTTC. Its translation: CASSFQGGEQFF.

The gene calls are TRBV28 and TRBJ2-7, with D maybe TRBD2 (6 bases). Trimming cost V 3 bases and J 0 bases, with 12 bases left between them. In germline, CDR1 is MDHEN, CDR2 SYDVKM. CDR3 length: 15 residues. CDR3 amino acids: CASSFGGRRSYEQYF. The CDR3 bases are TGTGCCAGCAGTTTTGGGGGGAGGCGCTCCTACGAGCAGTACTTC.

This chain links TRBV6-5 with TRBJ1-5, with 9 bases fitting TRBD1. V shed 6 bases and J 4 bases; nucleotides not matched to a gene: 7. The CDR3 spans 15 residues. CDR1 is MNHEY and CDR2 is SVGAGI in the germline V gene. The CDR3 bases are TGTGCCAGCAGGGCGGACAGGGGAAAAAATCAGCCCCAGCATTTT. Its protein product is CASRADRGKNQPQHF.

This sequence joins TRBV5-1 and TRBJ2-7; TRBD1 matches 8 bases. Germline loops: CDR1 SGHRS, CDR2 YFSETQ. There are 14 residues in the CDR3. Losses at the gene ends were 3 bases for V and 2 bases for J; bases not matched to a gene: 4. CDR3 sequence (DNA): TGCGCCAGCAGCTGGGACAGGTCCCCCTACGAGCAGTACTTC. The encoded protein is CASSWDRSPYEQYF.

The chain has TRBV2 and TRBJ2-2; weak D call: TRBD2 (5 bases). The length of the CDR3 is 15 residues. CDR1 and CDR2 (germline): SNHLY, FYNNEI. V was shortened by 1 base and J by 6 bases, with 12 bases between the two germline ends. CDR3 loop: CASSEGVGGAGELFF. The CDR3 coding sequence is TGTGCCAGCAGTGAAGGGGTAGGAGGTGCCGGGGAGCTGTTTTTT.

This sequence joins TRBV2 and TRBJ2-1; 7 bases map to TRBD2. J gave up 10 bases and V 7 bases, and 10 bases lay outside the gene matches. The CDR3 sequence is 13 residues long. Germline V gives CDR1 SNHLY, CDR2 FYNNEI. CDR3 nucleotide sequence: TGTGCCAGCAAAACGGCTAGCGGCCGGGAGCAGTTCTTC. It yields the protein CASKTASGREQFF. The complete variable domain, with remaining parts taken from reference TRBV2 and TRBJ2-1, reads EPEVTQTPSHQVTQMGQEVILRCVPISNHLYFYWYRQILGQKVEFLVSFYNNEISEKSEIFDDQFSVERPDGSNFTLKIRSTKLEDSAMYFCASKTASGREQFFGPGTRLTVL.

This chain links TRBV6-6 with TRBJ1-1; 8 bases line up with TRBD1. The germline gives CDR1 MNHNY, CDR2 SVGAGI (reference sequence). There are 14 residues in the CDR3. Trimming cost V 0 bases and J 11 bases; bases outside gene matches: 8. The CDR3: CASSYSTGGYPAFF. In nucleotides, the CDR3 is TGTGCCAGCAGTTACTCCACAGGGGGGTATCCGGCTTTCTTT.

The sample holds a few counts of this clone. CDR3 amino acids: CASSAKRQGFSGANVLTF. In DNA form, the CDR3 reads TGTGCCAGCAGCGCAAAGAGACAGGGGTTCTCTGGGGCCAACGTCCTGACTTTC. This chain connects TRBV9 to TRBJ2-6; 8 nucleotides agree with TRBD1. The V gene's germline CDR1 is SGDLS and CDR2 YYNGEE. This CDR3 contains 18 residues. After removal of 3 bases from V and 0 bases from J, the junction contained 8 bases not matched to a gene.

V is TRBV6-5 and J is TRBJ2-3; no definite D call. Germline V lookup: CDR1 MNHEY, CDR2 SVGAGI. Deletions cut 0 bases from V and 5 bases from J, with 9 bases between. The CDR3 contains 14 residues. This CDR3 reads CASSYSRSGDTQYF. DNA for the CDR3: TGTGCCAGCAGTTACTCTCGCTCGGGAGATACGCAGTATTTT.

This clone was observed a handful of times. The chain links TRBV9 to TRBJ2-7; D might be TRBD2 (7 bases). Germline V gene data show CDR1 as SGDLS and CDR2 as YYNGEE. This CDR3 comprises 15 residues. Trimming stripped 5 bases from V and 0 bases from J, with 15 bases between. The CDR3 coding sequence is TGTGCCAGCAGTTCGGGGGGCCCGGGCTCCTACGAGCAGTACTTC. This translates into CASSSGGPGSYEQYF.

V usage is TRBV29-1 and J usage is TRBJ1-2; D gene ambiguous. This CDR3 has 12 amino acids. Germline CDR1 and CDR2: SQVTM and ANQGSEA. Between the trimmed V and J ends, which lost 4 bases and 5 bases, there was a span of 11 bases. The CDR3 loop is CSVGGSWYGYTF. The CDR3 DNA follows: TGCAGCGTTGGAGGCAGCTGGTATGGCTACACCTTC.

The rearrangement uses TRBV7-9 and TRBJ2-3; 11 bases line up with TRBD2. The germline V gene has CDR1 SEHNR and CDR2 FQNEAQ (reference sequence). With V trimmed by 7 bases and J by 2 bases, 8 bases remained unmatched. The CDR3 has 16 residues. CDR3 loop: CASNPGLAELTDTQYF. The DNA for the CDR3 is TGTGCCAGCAATCCGGGACTAGCGGAGCTCACAGATACGCAGTATTTT. The full variable domain, its missing parts supplied by reference TRBV7-9 and TRBJ2-3, is DTGVSQNPRHKITKRGQNVTFRCDPISEHNRLYWYRQTLGQGPEFLTYFQNEAQLEKSRLLSDRFSAERPKGSFSTLEIQRTEQGDSAMYLCASNPGLAELTDTQYFGPGTRLTVL.

V usage is TRBV9 and J usage is TRBJ2-5; TRBD2 agrees at 14 bases. From germline, CDR1 is SGDLS and CDR2 YYNGEE. The CDR3 is 16 residues long. Losses at the gene ends were 3 bases for V and 5 bases for J; bases not matched to a gene: 6. The chain's CDR3 is CASSGGTSGRGETQYF. The CDR3 region has the DNA TGTGCCAGCAGCGGGGGGACTAGCGGGAGAGGGGAGACCCAGTACTTC.

J is TRBJ1-3 and V is TRBV29-1; D gene ambiguous. CDR1 is SQVTM and CDR2 is ANQGSEA in the germline V gene. The CDR3 consists of 12 residues. Trimming shortened V by 5 bases and J by 0 bases, and 5 bases separated the two germline ends. The CDR3 loop reads CSVSYSGNTIYF. DNA of the CDR3: TGCAGCGTTAGCTACTCTGGAAACACCATATATTTT.

The CDR3 is CASSAGGGVRQETQYF. The CDR3 DNA reads as TGTGCCAGCTCTGCGGGGGGCGGGGTTCGTCAAGAGACCCAGTACTTC. The rearrangement uses TRBV7-9 and TRBJ2-5, with 8 bases aligning to TRBD2. V shed 8 bases and J 2 bases; nucleotides not matched to a gene: 13. The CDR3 has 16 amino acids. Germline V lookup: CDR1 SEHNR, CDR2 FQNEAQ (reference sequence).

This clone has just one count. This sequence joins TRBV9 and TRBJ1-2; D might be TRBD1 (6 bases). Germline lookup yields CDR1 SGDLS and CDR2 YYNGEE. The CDR3 runs to 15 residues. V was cut by 3 bases and J by 4 bases, with 16 bases left in between. In DNA form, the CDR3 reads TGTGCCAGCAGCGCCCGGGACATAGATGGCTATGGCTACACCTTC. Protein: CASSARDIDGYGYTF.

This sequence joins TRBV6-5 and TRBJ1-6; 8 positions agree with TRBD1. The CDR3 has 14 amino acids. Germline V gene sequence: CDR1 MNHEY, CDR2 SVGAGI. J was trimmed by 6 bases and V by 7 bases; bases with no gene match: 5. The CDR3 region is CASTPDRGNSPLHF. The CDR3 nucleotides read TGTGCCAGCACCCCAGACAGGGGTAATTCACCCCTCCACTTT.

This chain links TRBV5-4 with TRBJ2-2; D perhaps matches TRBD2 (6 bases). CDR1 is SGHNT and CDR2 is YYREEE in the germline V gene (reference sequence). The CDR3 loop spans 16 amino acids. V lost 0 bases and J lost 1, with 10 bases in between. CDR3 nucleotides: TGTGCCAGCAGCTTGGAGGGACTGAAGAACACCGGGGAGCTGTTTTTT. Protein product: CASSLEGLKNTGELFF.

V and J are TRBV28 and TRBJ1-2; TRBD1 matches at 8 bases. The CDR3 is made up of 14 amino acids. V lost 8 bases, J lost 4 bases, and 9 bases stayed unmatched. CDR1 MDHEN and CDR2 SYDVKM come from the germline V gene. CDR3 DNA sequence: TGTGCCAGCGTGGGACAGGCTGCCTTCTATGGCTACACCTTC. This encodes CASVGQAAFYGYTF.

This chain links TRBV15 with TRBJ1-1; D remains ambiguous. The CDR3 runs to 12 residues. V lost 2 bases and J lost 5, with 6 bases in between. Looked up from germline, CDR1 is LNHNV and CDR2 is YYDKDF (reference sequence). Here the CDR3 reads CATSRPTTEAFF. The CDR3 DNA reads TGTGCCACCAGCAGACCGACTACTGAAGCTTTCTTT.

The chain links TRBV30 to TRBJ1-5; TRBD1 agrees at 9 bases. The CDR3 is 12 residues long. CDR1 is GTSNPN, CDR2 SVGIG, per germline (reference sequence). The trim removed 0 bases at V and 11 bases at J, leaving 2 bases unmatched. Here the CDR3 reads CAWSVDRGAQHF. In DNA form, the CDR3 reads TGTGCCTGGAGTGTGGACAGGGGTGCCCAGCATTTT.

This chain links TRBV5-5 with TRBJ1-1; D possibly corresponds to TRBD1 (5 bases). The CDR3 runs to 14 residues. The V and J ends lost 2 bases and 4 bases respectively, with 12 bases between them. From germline, CDR1 is SGHKS and CDR2 YYEKEE (reference sequence). CDR3 protein: CASSLGGVSTEAFF. CDR3 nucleotide sequence: TGTGCCAGCAGCTTAGGAGGGGTATCCACTGAAGCTTTCTTT.

In DNA form, the CDR3 reads TGTGCCAGCTCACCAACCCCCGTCGTCGCGGATCAGCCCCAGCATTTT. This encodes CASSPTPVVADQPQHF. The genes are TRBV18 and TRBJ1-5; D is undetermined. This CDR3 comprises 16 residues. Looked up from germline, CDR1 is KGHSH and CDR2 is LQKENI. V lost 2 bases to trimming and J lost 5 bases, with 16 bases between them.

The J gene is TRBJ1-5, the V gene TRBV19; no definite D call. The germline V and J ends were trimmed by 5 bases and 4 bases, with 6 bases remaining between them. Germline V lookup: CDR1 LNHDA, CDR2 SQIVND (reference sequence). This CDR3 has 12 residues. The CDR3 coding sequence is TGTGCCAGTAGTCGGAGAAATCAGCCCCAGCATTTT. Translation gives CASSRRNQPQHF.

V gene TRBV7-9 combines with J gene TRBJ2-3; 9 bases map to TRBD2. V was pared by 5 bases and J by 7 bases, with 10 bases of the junction left unmatched. This CDR3 region has 15 residues. The germline CDR1 and CDR2 sequences are SEHNR and FQNEAQ (reference sequence). DNA of the CDR3: TGTGCCAGCAGCCCATCAGGCGGGAGGGCGAATACGCAGTATTTT. Protein product: CASSPSGGRANTQYF. Full variable domain (outside the CDR3, taken from reference TRBV7-9 and TRBJ2-3): DTGVSQNPRHKITKRGQNVTFRCDPISEHNRLYWYRQTLGQGPEFLTYFQNEAQLEKSRLLSDRFSAERPKGSFSTLEIQRTEQGDSAMYLCASSPSGGRANTQYFGPGTRLTVL.